Below, one T cell receptor beta chain is given with its context. What it binds is unknown. All patients experienced relapse after autologous stem cell transplantation, and brentuximab vedotin exposure was variable. This specimen comes from a study of PD-1 blockade in classical Hodgkin lymphoma. Study-level findings and limits: Healthy donors reportedly exceeded newly diagnosed patients in baseline TCR diversity.

This table comes from immunoSEQ multiplex PCR, and its TCRdb copy is limited to in-frame clones, with some not included. Among 13,000 to 15,000 clones listed, around four fifths were seen once. The CDR3 runs to 17 residues. Trimming stripped 0 bases from V and 3 bases from J, with 17 bases between. Germline assignment: CDR1 ENHRY and CDR2 SYGVKD. Sequences were derived from peripheral blood mononuclear cells (PBMCs), sampled before the second cycle of nivolumab. This TCR was recovered from a human donor with classical Hodgkin lymphoma. The chain recombines TRBV10-3 with TRBJ2-5; D is possibly TRBD1 (5 bases). The CDR3 here is CAISESYVGPGKETQYF. The CDR3 DNA sequence: TGTGCCATCAGTGAGTCGTATGTGGGGCCTGGGAAAGAGACCCAGTACTTC.